Below are 30 T cell receptor beta chains sequenced from a single sample in a study of PD-1 blockade in classical Hodgkin lymphoma. This table comes from immunoSEQ multiplex PCR, and its TCRdb copy is limited to in-frame clones, with some not included. Of about 21,000 clones listed, about 85% were seen once; the top ten hold 10% to 15%. As for time point: cycle 4 day 1 (C4D1), after less than 7 weeks of nivolumab. After autologous stem cell transplantation all patients relapsed, and prior brentuximab vedotin exposure differed between cohorts. The sample was peripheral blood mononuclear cells (PBMCs), taken before the fourth cycle of nivolumab. The receptors stem from a human donor with classical Hodgkin lymphoma.

The chain couples TRBV2 to TRBJ1-1; 7 nucleotides align to TRBD1. The V segment lost 7 bases and the J segment 3 bases; nucleotides outside the gene matches: 5. The CDR3 runs 13 residues. Germline V gene data show CDR1 as SNHLY and CDR2 as FYNNEI. The CDR3 protein is CASNQGEDTEAFF. CDR3 in DNA: TGTGCCAGCAACCAGGGGGAGGACACTGAAGCTTTCTTT. The whole variable domain, remainder taken from reference TRBV2 and TRBJ1-1, is EPEVTQTPSHQVTQMGQEVILRCVPISNHLYFYWYRQILGQKVEFLVSFYNNEISEKSEIFDDQFSVERPDGSNFTLKIRSTKLEDSAMYFCASNQGEDTEAFFGQGTRLTVV.

V and J are TRBV6-6 and TRBJ2-7, with 7 positions matching TRBD2. The CDR3 sequence is 13 residues long. J gave up 2 bases and V 7 bases, and 5 bases lay outside the gene matches. Germline V gene data show CDR1 as MNHNY and CDR2 as SVGAGI (reference sequence). CDR3 amino acids: CASISTSPYEQYF. CDR3 bases: TGTGCCAGCATTTCGACTAGCCCCTACGAGCAGTACTTC.

This clone was seen a few times. The chain joins TRBV30 to TRBJ2-7, with D possibly matching TRBD1 (5 bases). Germline CDR1 is GTSNPN and CDR2 is SVGIG (reference sequence). The germline V and J ends were trimmed by 0 bases and 2 bases, with 11 bases remaining between them. CDR3 length equals 14 residues. The CDR3 DNA reads TGTGCCTGGAGTGTAAAGGGGAAACCCTACGAGCAGTACTTC. It translates to CAWSVKGKPYEQYF.

In nucleotides, the CDR3 is TGTGCCAGCAGCTTAGGACAGGGAGGGTACAATGAGCAGTTCTTC. It yields the protein CASSLGQGGYNEQFF. This chain connects TRBV7-2 to TRBJ2-1, with D possibly being TRBD1 or TRBD2 (7 bases each). Germline V gene data show CDR1 as SGHTA and CDR2 as FQGNSA. The V end was cut by 1 base, the J end by 4 bases, with 11 bases between. The CDR3 extends over 15 amino acids.

The chain is built from TRBV9 and TRBJ1-5, with D uncertain. Looked up from germline, CDR1 is SGDLS and CDR2 is YYNGEE. The V end lost 2 bases, the J end lost 1 base, and 7 bases lay between the germline ends. This CDR3 has 14 amino acids. The CDR3 protein is CASSVGSSNQPQHF. CDR3 sequence (DNA): TGTGCCAGCAGCGTCGGATCGAGCAATCAGCCCCAGCATTTT. Full variable domain (missing parts from reference TRBV9 and TRBJ1-5): DSGVTQTPKHLITATGQRVTLRCSPRSGDLSVYWYQQSLDQGLQFLIQYYNGEERAKGNILERFSAQQFPDLHSELNLSSLELGDSALYFCASSVGSSNQPQHFGDGTRLSIL.

This clone came up once. The chain links TRBV5-4 to TRBJ2-1, with D possibly TRBD1 on 5 matching bases. Trimming cost V 0 bases and J 7 bases, with 11 bases left between them. Per germline, CDR1 SGHNT and CDR2 YYREEE (reference sequence). This CDR3 has 14 residues. The CDR3 reads CASSLARVMNEQFF. In DNA, the CDR3 is TGTGCCAGCAGCTTGGCCAGGGTAATGAATGAGCAGTTCTTC.

This chain connects TRBV7-9 to TRBJ1-1; D perhaps matches TRBD1 (5 bases). V was trimmed by 5 bases and J by 4 bases, leaving 14 bases between them. Germline V gene lookup returns CDR1 SEHNR and CDR2 FQNEAQ (reference sequence). CDR3 length equals 14 residues. The CDR3: CASSARGDPTEAFF. DNA for the CDR3: TGTGCCAGCAGCGCTAGGGGAGATCCCACTGAAGCTTTCTTT.

The chain couples TRBV7-2 to TRBJ2-1, with 9 bases lining up with TRBD2. This CDR3 is built from 14 residues. CDR1 and CDR2 (germline): SGHTA, FQGNSA. V shed 3 bases and J 7 bases; nucleotides not matched to a gene: 4. CDR3 in amino acids: CASSLGLAGNEQFF. The CDR3 DNA reads TGTGCCAGCAGCTTGGGACTAGCAGGGAATGAGCAGTTCTTC.

This chain joins TRBV6-1 and TRBJ2-2, with D possibly TRBD2 on 7 matching bases. The germline V gene has CDR1 MNHNS and CDR2 SASEGT. The length of the CDR3 is 14 residues. The ends were cut back, 6 bases at V and 5 bases at J, with 13 bases in the middle. The CDR3 DNA is TGTGCCAGCAGCAGGACTAGGGGGACCGGGGAGCTGTTTTTT. It codes for CASSRTRGTGELFF.

In this sample, this clone turned up once. J is TRBJ2-2 and V is TRBV19; TRBD1 might be the D (5 bases). Germline V gives CDR1 LNHDA, CDR2 SQIVND (reference sequence). V lost 6 bases, J lost 0 bases, and 11 bases lay in between. The CDR3 contains 15 residues. CDR3 region: CASRKQVPNTGELFF. The DNA of the CDR3 is TGTGCCAGTAGGAAACAGGTACCGAACACCGGGGAGCTGTTTTTT.

The chain recombines TRBV4-3 with TRBJ1-1; D remains unclear. Germline values: CDR1 LGHNA, CDR2 YSLEER. The CDR3 has 17 amino acids. V dropped 0 bases and J dropped 1 base, with 15 bases sitting between them. The DNA for the CDR3 is TGCGCCAGCAGCCAAGACCCGGGAGCCAGAGGGAACACTGAAGCTTTCTTT. The encoded protein is CASSQDPGARGNTEAFF.

The chain links TRBV4-1 to TRBJ2-2; D uncertain. CDR1 is MGHRA, CDR2 YSYEKL, per germline. V was pared by 5 bases and J by 6 bases, with 7 bases between. The CDR3 contains 12 residues. CDR3 region: CASSSDSGELFF. The CDR3 nucleotides are TGCGCCAGCAGCTCCGATTCCGGGGAGCTGTTTTTT.

This clone was seen only a few times. CDR3 nucleotide sequence: TGTGCCAGCAGTTTCCGGGACAGGGCTTTATCACCCCTCCACTTT. It yields the protein CASSFRDRALSPLHF. V is TRBV6-5 and J is TRBJ1-6; 9 bases align to TRBD1. V lost 4 bases, J lost 10 bases, and 8 bases stayed unmatched. Germline V lookup: CDR1 MNHEY, CDR2 SVGAGI. The CDR3 is 15 residues long.

This sequence joins TRBV6-1 and TRBJ2-5, with 7 bases that match TRBD1. CDR1 MNHNS and CDR2 SASEGT come from the germline V gene. The CDR3 is 14 amino acids. With V trimmed by 6 bases and J by 5 bases, 9 bases remained unmatched. For the CDR3, the DNA is TGTGCCAGCAGGGACCCAGGGGGACGGGAGACCCAGTACTTC. This sequence encodes CASRDPGGRETQYF.

The gene calls are TRBV18 and TRBJ2-3; weak D call: TRBD2 (6 bases). Germline loops: CDR1 KGHSH, CDR2 LQKENI. The CDR3 consists of 15 residues. Trimming stripped 6 bases from V and 4 bases from J, with 17 bases between. Here the CDR3 reads CASSLGGARADTQYF. CDR3 DNA sequence: TGTGCCAGCTCGCTTGGAGGGGCGCGGGCAGATACGCAGTATTTT.

This chain connects TRBV19 to TRBJ2-1; the D gene could be TRBD1 or TRBD2 (5 bases each). Trimming removed 6 bases at V and 8 bases at J, with 17 bases between. Germline CDR1 LNHDA, CDR2 SQIVND (reference sequence). CDR3 length: 14 residues. CDR3 loop: CASRSRWGIDEQFF. CDR3 DNA sequence: TGTGCCAGTAGGAGTCGGTGGGGGATCGATGAGCAGTTCTTC.

The chain combines TRBV6-6 with TRBJ2-2, with D possibly called TRBD1 or TRBD2 (5 bases each). This CDR3 is 14 amino acids long. The V end was cut by 5 bases, the J end by 5 bases, with 12 bases between. The V gene's germline CDR1 is MNHNY and CDR2 SVGAGI (reference sequence). CDR3 protein: CASSPGPGTGELFF. As DNA, the CDR3 is TGTGCCAGCAGTCCGGGACCAGGAACCGGGGAGCTGTTTTTT.

The chain combines TRBV18 with TRBJ1-4; TRBD1 aligns across 8 bases. Trimming cost V 4 bases and J 5 bases; bases outside gene matches: 6. The germline V gene has CDR1 KGHSH and CDR2 LQKENI. This CDR3 comprises 15 residues. The CDR3 bases are TGTGCCAGCTCACTTCCGGGACAGGAAAATGAAAAACTGTTTTTT. The encoded protein is CASSLPGQENEKLFF.

The chain combines TRBV5-1 with TRBJ2-7, with D maybe TRBD2 (5 bases). The CDR3 totals 13 residues. The V gene lost 4 bases and the J gene lost 3 bases, with 11 bases spanning the gap. Germline V gives CDR1 SGHRS, CDR2 YFSETQ. The CDR3 spells CASSIHRGYEQYF. CDR3 bases: TGCGCCAGCAGCATCCACCGGGGCTACGAGCAGTACTTC.

This clone is labeled medium-sized. The CDR3 sequence: CASSLVPNGGQAGTDTQYF. Written as DNA, the CDR3 is TGCGCCAGCAGCTTGGTCCCCAACGGGGGACAGGCGGGCACAGATACGCAGTATTTT. This sequence joins TRBV5-1 and TRBJ2-3; 8 bases line up with TRBD1. CDR3 length equals 19 residues. Germline V gene sequence: CDR1 SGHRS, CDR2 YFSETQ. V shed 0 bases and J 1 base; nucleotides not matched to a gene: 13. The full variable domain, with the rest looked up from reference TRBV5-1 and TRBJ2-3, is KAGVTQTPRYLIKTRGQQVTLSCSPISGHRSVSWYQQTPGQGLQFLFEYFSETQRNKGNFPGRFSGRQFSNSRSEMNVSTLELGDSALYLCASSLVPNGGQAGTDTQYFGPGTRLTVL.

The rearrangement uses TRBV27 and TRBJ2-2; D is undetermined. Looked up from germline, CDR1 is MNHEY and CDR2 is SMNVEV (reference sequence). Trimming took 0 bases from V and 1 from J, leaving 9 bases between them. The CDR3 contains 16 residues. The CDR3 sequence: CASSLSHPQNTGELFF. CDR3 nucleotide sequence: TGTGCCAGCAGTTTATCGCATCCCCAGAACACCGGGGAGCTGTTTTTT.

The chain couples TRBV27 to TRBJ2-5; D gene unclear. TRBJ2-7 matches the DNA end more closely, so the J call is doubtful. The CDR3 length is 14 residues. The germline V gene has CDR1 MNHEY and CDR2 SMNVEV (reference sequence). CDR3 coding DNA: TGTGCCAGCAGTTCACATACCGCTTCCTACGAGCAGTACTTC. Its translation is CASSSHTASYEQYF.

The chain links TRBV4-3 to TRBJ2-2, with 14 nucleotides matching TRBD2. From germline, CDR1 is LGHNA and CDR2 YSLEER. This CDR3 has 18 amino acids. V was clipped by 3 bases and J by 2 bases; unmatched bases: 5. DNA for the CDR3: TGCGCCAGCAGCCACCCGGGACTAGCGGGGGCCAACACCGGGGAGCTGTTTTTT. Translation: CASSHPGLAGANTGELFF.

The CDR3 DNA is TGTGCCAGCAGTCAGACAGGGAGCTCCTACGAGCAGTACTTC. This translates into CASSQTGSSYEQYF. The chain combines TRBV6-6 with TRBJ2-7, with 7 positions matching TRBD1. This CDR3 contains 14 residues. CDR1 and CDR2 from the germline V gene are MNHNY and SVGAGI (reference sequence). V lost 5 bases and J lost 0; bases outside the gene matches: 4.

By proportion, this clone is medium-sized. V and J are TRBV10-1 and TRBJ1-2; D not certain. Germline CDR1 reads WNHNN; CDR2 reads SYGVQD (reference sequence). Trimming left V 0 bases short and J 6 bases short, with 5 bases between. The CDR3 sequence is 12 residues long. The CDR3 coding sequence is TGCGCCAGCAGTGAGTCGTGGGATGGCTACACCTTC. Amino acids: CASSESWDGYTF.

The chain has TRBV5-4 and TRBJ2-7; D assignment may be TRBD1 or TRBD2 (7 bases each). This CDR3 is built from 13 residues. V was clipped by 4 bases and J by 5 bases, with 13 bases between them. Per germline, CDR1 SGHNT and CDR2 YYREEE (reference sequence). The CDR3: CASSQQGGDEQYF. DNA of the CDR3: TGTGCCAGCAGCCAGCAGGGGGGGGACGAGCAGTACTTC.

V gene TRBV7-9 combines with J gene TRBJ1-3; TRBD1 is a possible D gene (5 bases). V was cut by 5 bases and J by 0 bases, with 14 bases left in between. CDR3 size: 16 residues. In germline, CDR1 is SEHNR, CDR2 FQNEAQ (reference sequence). As DNA, the CDR3 is TGTGCCAGCAGCCCAACCCGGGACCGCTCTGGAAACACCATATATTTT. This sequence encodes CASSPTRDRSGNTIYF.

The chain joins TRBV6-5 to TRBJ2-1; TRBD1 agrees at 8 bases. The germline CDR1 and CDR2 sequences are MNHEY and SVGAGI. Trimming took 8 bases from V and 2 from J; bases not matched to a gene: 5. The CDR3 length is 14 residues. CDR3: CASRPGQAYNEQFF. CDR3 DNA sequence: TGTGCCAGCCGTCCGGGACAGGCCTACAATGAGCAGTTCTTC.

The DNA for the CDR3 is TGTGCCATCAGTGACCCGGGACAGGGGTCCTACGAGCAGTACTTC. Translation gives CAISDPGQGSYEQYF. J is TRBJ2-7 and V is TRBV10-3; 10 positions agree with TRBD1. The J segment lost 1 base and the V segment lost 3 bases, leaving 3 bases of the junction unmatched. The CDR3 loop spans 15 amino acids. The germline gives CDR1 ENHRY, CDR2 SYGVKD.

The chain couples TRBV5-8 to TRBJ2-7; 7 bases match TRBD1. Germline V gene data show CDR1 as SGHTS and CDR2 as YDEGEE. Unmatched junction bases numbered 3, after V lost 5 bases and J lost 1 base. The CDR3 runs 13 residues. For the CDR3, the DNA is TGTGCCAGCAGGCGGACAGGATCCTACGAGCAGTACTTC. Encoded protein: CASRRTGSYEQYF.